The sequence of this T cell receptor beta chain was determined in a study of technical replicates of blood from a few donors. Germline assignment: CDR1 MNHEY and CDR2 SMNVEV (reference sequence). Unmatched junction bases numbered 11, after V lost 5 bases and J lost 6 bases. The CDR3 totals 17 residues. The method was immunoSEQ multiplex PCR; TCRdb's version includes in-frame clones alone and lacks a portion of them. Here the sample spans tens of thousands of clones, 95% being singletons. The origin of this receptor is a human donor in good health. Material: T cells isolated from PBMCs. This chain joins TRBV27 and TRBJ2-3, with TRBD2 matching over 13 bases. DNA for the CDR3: TGTGCCAGCAGTCCGATAGCCTGGACTAGCGGGGGTGATACGCAGTATTTT. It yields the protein CASSPIAWTSGGDTQYF.